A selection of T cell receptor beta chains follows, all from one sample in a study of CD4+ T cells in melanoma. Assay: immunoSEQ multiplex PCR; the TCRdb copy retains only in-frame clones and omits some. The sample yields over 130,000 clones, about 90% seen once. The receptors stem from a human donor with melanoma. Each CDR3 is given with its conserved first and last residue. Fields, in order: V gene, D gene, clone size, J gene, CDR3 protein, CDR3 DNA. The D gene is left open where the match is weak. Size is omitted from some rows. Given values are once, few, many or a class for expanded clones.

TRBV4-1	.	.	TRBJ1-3	CASSQDPGIGNTIYF	TGCGCCAGCAGCCAAGATCCGGGGATCGGAAACACCATATATTTT
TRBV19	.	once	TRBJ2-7	CASSMIVGYEQYF	TGTGCCAGTAGTATGATTGTCGGGTACGAGCAGTACTTC
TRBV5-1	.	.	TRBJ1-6	CASSLHGGLENGHPLHF	TGCGCCAGCAGCTTGCACGGGGGCCTGGAGAATGGTCACCCCCTCCACTTT
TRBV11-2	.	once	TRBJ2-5	CASSLSRETQYF	TGTGCCAGCAGCTTATCCCGCGAGACCCAGTACTTC
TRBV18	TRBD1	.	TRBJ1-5	CASSTGQGIQPQHF	TGTGCCAGCTCAACGGGACAGGGGATTCAGCCCCAGCATTTT
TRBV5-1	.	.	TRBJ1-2	CASSFNGREHTF	TGCGCCAGCAGCTTTAACGGCAGGGAGCACACCTTC
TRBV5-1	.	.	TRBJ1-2	CASCRRGYTF	TGCGCCAGCTGTCGTCGCGGCTACACCTTC
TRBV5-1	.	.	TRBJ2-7	CASSPTSPAYEQYF	TGCGCCAGCAGTCCTACATCCCCCGCGTACGAGCAGTACTTC
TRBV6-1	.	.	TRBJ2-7	CASSGRQPSYEQYF	TGTGCCAGCAGTGGGAGACAGCCCAGCTACGAGCAGTACTTC
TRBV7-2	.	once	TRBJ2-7	CASSLEGLASYEQYF	TGTGCCAGCAGCTTAGAGGGACTGGCCTCCTACGAGCAGTACTTC
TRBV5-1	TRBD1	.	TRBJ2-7	CASSSQGGDYEQYF	TGCGCCAGCAGCTCCCAAGGGGGCGACTACGAGCAGTACTTC
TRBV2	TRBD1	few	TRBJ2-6	CASSKGDSGANVLTF	TGTGCCAGCAGTAAGGGGGACAGTGGGGCCAACGTCCTGACTTTC
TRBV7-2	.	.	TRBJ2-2	CASSPRGANTGELFF	TGTGCCAGCAGCCCGAGGGGGGCGAACACCGGGGAGCTGTTTTTT
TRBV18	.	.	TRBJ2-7	CASSPPSGYEQYF	TGTGCCAGCTCACCACCGAGTGGCTACGAGCAGTACTTC
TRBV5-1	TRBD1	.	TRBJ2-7	CASSLESGGPYEQYF	TGCGCCAGCAGCTTGGAGTCAGGGGGCCCCTACGAGCAGTACTTC
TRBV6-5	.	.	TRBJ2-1	CASSYFRGVEEQFF	TGTGCCAGCAGTTACTTTCGGGGAGTGGAAGAGCAGTTCTTC
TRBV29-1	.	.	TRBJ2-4	CSVVAELSSGIQYF	TGCAGCGTTGTGGCTGAGCTATCCTCGGGCATTCAGTACTTC
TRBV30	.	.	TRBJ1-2	CAWSPGAYYGYTF	TGTGCCTGGTCTCCAGGAGCATACTATGGCTACACCTTC
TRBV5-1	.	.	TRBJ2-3	CASSLDSGLDTQYF	TGCGCCAGCAGCTTGGATAGTGGGCTCGATACGCAGTATTTT
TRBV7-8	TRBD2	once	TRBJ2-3	CASSARKTSGGVTDTQYF	TGTGCCAGCAGCGCCCGGAAGACTAGCGGGGGGGTTACAGATACGCAGTATTTT
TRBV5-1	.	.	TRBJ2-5	CASSLTGTPSQETQYF	TGCGCCAGCAGCTTAACCGGGACTCCGTCACAAGAGACCCAGTACTTC
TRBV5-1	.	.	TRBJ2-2	CASSVAGSTGELFF	TGCGCCAGCAGCGTCGCAGGGAGCACCGGGGAGCTGTTTTTT
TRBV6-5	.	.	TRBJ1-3	CASSYDGNTIYF	TGTGCCAGCAGTTACGATGGAAACACCATATATTTT
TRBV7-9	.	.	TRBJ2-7	CASSLDPTYEQYF	TGTGCCAGCAGCTTAGACCCCACCTACGAGCAGTACTTC
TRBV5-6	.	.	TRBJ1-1	CASSRLVGSWNTEAFF	TGTGCCAGCAGCCGATTGGTGGGGTCCTGGAACACTGAAGCTTTCTTT
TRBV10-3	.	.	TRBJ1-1	CAIRRSPEAEAFF	TGTGCCATCCGACGGTCTCCGGAGGCGGAAGCTTTCTTT
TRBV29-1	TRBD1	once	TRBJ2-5	CSGRDRETQYF	TGCAGCGGTCGGGACAGGGAGACCCAGTACTTC
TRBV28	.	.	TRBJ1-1	CASSFVGGPNTEAFF	TGTGCCAGCAGCTTTGTTGGGGGACCGAACACTGAAGCTTTCTTT
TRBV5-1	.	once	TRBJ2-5	CASSLRLTVIQETQYF	TGCGCCAGCAGCTTGAGATTGACAGTGATTCAAGAGACCCAGTACTTC
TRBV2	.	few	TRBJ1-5	CASKGQVNQPQHF	TGTGCCAGCAAGGGACAAGTCAATCAGCCCCAGCATTTT
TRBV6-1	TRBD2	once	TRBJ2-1	CASRQRGDYNEQFF	TGTGCCAGCCGTCAGCGGGGGGATTACAATGAGCAGTTCTTC